The sequence of this T cell receptor beta chain was determined in a study of T-cell memory formation after mild COVID-19. From germline, CDR1 is LGHDT and CDR2 YNNKEL (reference sequence). J gave up 4 bases and V 4 bases, and 2 bases lay outside the gene matches. CDR3 length: 13 amino acids. TCRdb re-derived calls from the 5' RACE reads in MiXCR, one entry per CDR3 protein. The table has over 45,000 distinct CDR3 sequences, roughly 26% seen once. The specimen was PBMCs or a T cell subset sorted from them (not recorded which). The rearrangement uses TRBV3-1 and TRBJ2-5, with 8 bases lining up with TRBD1. The TCR sequence derives from a man between 18 and 35 years old who had mild COVID-19 (a few samples of this study predate the infection). Cell type and time point are not known. CDR3 residues: CASSLDRAETQYF. The CDR3 DNA is TGTGCCAGCAGCCTGGACAGGGCAGAGACCCAGTACTTC.